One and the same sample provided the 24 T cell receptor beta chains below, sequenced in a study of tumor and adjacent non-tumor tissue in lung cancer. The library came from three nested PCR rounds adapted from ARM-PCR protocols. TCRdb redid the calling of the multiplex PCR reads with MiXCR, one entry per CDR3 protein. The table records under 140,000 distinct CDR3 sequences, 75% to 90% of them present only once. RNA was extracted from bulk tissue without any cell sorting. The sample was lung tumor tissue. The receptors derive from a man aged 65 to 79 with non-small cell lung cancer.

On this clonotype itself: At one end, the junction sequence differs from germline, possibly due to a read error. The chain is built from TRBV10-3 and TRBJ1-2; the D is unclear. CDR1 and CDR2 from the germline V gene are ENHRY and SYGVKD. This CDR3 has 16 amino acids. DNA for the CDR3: TGTGCCATCAGTTCCCTCTCAGAGGGATCGTCCTATGGCTACACTTTC. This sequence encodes CAISSLSEGSSYGYTF.

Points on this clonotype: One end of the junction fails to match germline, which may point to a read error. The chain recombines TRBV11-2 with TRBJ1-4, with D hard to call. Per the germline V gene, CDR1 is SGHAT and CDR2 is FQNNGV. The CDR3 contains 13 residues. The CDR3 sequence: CASSFVRGGKLIF. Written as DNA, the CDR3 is TGCGCCAGCAGCTTTGTCAGAGGAGGAAAACTGATTTTT.

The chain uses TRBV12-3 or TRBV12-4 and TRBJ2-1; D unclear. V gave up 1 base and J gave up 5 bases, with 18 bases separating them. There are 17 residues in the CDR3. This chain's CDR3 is CASSLGKPDTYHNEQFF. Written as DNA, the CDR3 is TGTGCCAGCAGTTTAGGAAAGCCGGATACTTACCACAATGAGCAGTTCTTC.

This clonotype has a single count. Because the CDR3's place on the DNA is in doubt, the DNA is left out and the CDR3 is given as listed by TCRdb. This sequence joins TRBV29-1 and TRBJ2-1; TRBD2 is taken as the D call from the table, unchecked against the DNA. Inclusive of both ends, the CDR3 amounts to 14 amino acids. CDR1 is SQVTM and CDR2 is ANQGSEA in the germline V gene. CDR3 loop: CSAVGMGTNNEQSF.

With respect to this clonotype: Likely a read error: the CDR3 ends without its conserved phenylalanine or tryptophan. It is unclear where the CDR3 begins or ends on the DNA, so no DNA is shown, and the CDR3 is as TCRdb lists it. The CDR3 sequence is CASSLDVNYGYTY. The chain couples TRBV5-4 to TRBJ1-2. From germline, CDR1 is SGHNT and CDR2 YYREEE (reference sequence). The CDR3 is made up of 13 amino acids, end residues included.

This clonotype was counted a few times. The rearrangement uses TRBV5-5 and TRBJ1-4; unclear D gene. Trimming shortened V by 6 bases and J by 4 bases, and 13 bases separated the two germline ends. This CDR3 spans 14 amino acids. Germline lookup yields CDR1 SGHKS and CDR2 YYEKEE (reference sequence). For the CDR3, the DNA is TGTGCCAGCAACTCCCCGCGGGATAATGAAAAACTGTTTTTT. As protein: CASNSPRDNEKLFF.

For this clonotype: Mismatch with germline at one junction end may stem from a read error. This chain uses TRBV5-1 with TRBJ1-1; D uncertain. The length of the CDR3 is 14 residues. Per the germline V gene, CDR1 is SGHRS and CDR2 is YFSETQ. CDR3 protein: CVSNLGSGNTEAFF. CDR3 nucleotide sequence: TGCGTCAGCAACTTGGGGTCGGGGAACACTGAAGCTTTCTTT.

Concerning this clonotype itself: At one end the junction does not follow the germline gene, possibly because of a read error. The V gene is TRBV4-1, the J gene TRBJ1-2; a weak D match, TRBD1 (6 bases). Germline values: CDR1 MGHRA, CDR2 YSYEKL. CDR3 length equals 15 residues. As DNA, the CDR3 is TGTGCCAGCAGACAAGATGCCCAGGGGCGTGATGGCTACACCTTC. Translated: CASRQDAQGRDGYTF.

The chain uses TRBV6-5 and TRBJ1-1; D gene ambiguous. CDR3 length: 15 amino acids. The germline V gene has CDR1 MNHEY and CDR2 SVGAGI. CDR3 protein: CVRTTVARVGTEAFF. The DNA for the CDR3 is TGTGTCAGGACCACGGTCGCTAGGGTGGGCACTGAAGCTTTCTTT.

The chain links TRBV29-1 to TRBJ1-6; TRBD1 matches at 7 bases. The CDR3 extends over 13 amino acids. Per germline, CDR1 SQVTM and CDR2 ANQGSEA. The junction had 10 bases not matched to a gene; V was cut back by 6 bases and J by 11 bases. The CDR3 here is CSVTGTCNPPLHF. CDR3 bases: TGCAGCGTGACAGGGACATGCAATCCACCCCTCCACTTT.

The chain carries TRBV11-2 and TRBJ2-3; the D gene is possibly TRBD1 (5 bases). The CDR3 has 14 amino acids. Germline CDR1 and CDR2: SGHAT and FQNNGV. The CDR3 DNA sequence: TGTGTCACCAGCCTAACCCCAGGGTTAAATACGCAGTATTTT. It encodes CVTSLTPGLNTQYF.

The CDR3 protein is CASTLGFNLDEQFF. The CDR3 DNA sequence: TGTGCCAGCACACTTGGATTCAATCTAGATGAGCAGTTCTTC. The chain joins TRBV6-2 or TRBV6-3 to TRBJ2-1; D remains unclear. Germline V gene data show CDR1 as MNHEY and CDR2 as SVGEGT. This CDR3 is built from 14 residues. V lost 7 bases and J 8 bases, leaving 18 bases between the germline ends.

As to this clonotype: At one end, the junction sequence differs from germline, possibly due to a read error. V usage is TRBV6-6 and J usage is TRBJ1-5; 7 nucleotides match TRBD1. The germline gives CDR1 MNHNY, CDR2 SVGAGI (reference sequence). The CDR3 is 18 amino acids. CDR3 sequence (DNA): TGTGCCAGCAGTTACTTCTTGTGGGGACAGAATAGCAATCAGCCCCAGCGTTTT. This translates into CASSYFLWGQNSNQPQRF.

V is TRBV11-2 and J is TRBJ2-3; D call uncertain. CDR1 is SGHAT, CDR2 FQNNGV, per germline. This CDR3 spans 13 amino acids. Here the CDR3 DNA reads TGTGCGATCTCTGGTCGGAGCACAGATACGCAGTATTTT. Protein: CAISGRSTDTQYF.

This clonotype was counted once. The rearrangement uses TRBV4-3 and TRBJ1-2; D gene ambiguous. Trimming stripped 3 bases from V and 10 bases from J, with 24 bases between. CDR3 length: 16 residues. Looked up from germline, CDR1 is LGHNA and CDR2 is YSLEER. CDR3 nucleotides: TGCGCCAGCAGCCAGGATTGCATGTGGCATCCGGGTGACTACACCTTC. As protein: CASSQDCMWHPGDYTF.

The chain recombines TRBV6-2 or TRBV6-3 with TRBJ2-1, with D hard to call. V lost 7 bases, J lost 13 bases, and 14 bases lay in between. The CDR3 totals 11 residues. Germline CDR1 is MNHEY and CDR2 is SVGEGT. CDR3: CASNCMVSQFF. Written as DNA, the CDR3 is TGTGCCAGCAATTGTATGGTCAGTCAGTTCTTC.

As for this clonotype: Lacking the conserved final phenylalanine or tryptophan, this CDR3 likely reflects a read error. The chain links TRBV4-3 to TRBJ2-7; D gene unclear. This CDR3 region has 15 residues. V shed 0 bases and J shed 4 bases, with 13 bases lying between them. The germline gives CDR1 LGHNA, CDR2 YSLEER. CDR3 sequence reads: CASSQDRNYGYEQYL. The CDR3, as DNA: TGCGCCAGCAGCCAAGACCGGAACTATGGATACGAGCAGTACTTA.

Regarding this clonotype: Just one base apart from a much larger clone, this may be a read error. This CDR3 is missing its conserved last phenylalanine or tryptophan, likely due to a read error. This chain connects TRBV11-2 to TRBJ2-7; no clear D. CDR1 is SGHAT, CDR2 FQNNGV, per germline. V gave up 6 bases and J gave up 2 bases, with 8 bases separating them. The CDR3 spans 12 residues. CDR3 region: CASSPDAYEQYL. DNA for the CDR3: TGTGCCAGCAGTCCGGATGCCTACGAGCAGTACTTA.

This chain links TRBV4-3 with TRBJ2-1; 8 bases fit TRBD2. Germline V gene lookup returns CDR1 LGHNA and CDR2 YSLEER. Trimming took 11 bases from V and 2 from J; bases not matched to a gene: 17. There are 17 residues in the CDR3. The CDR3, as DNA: TGCGCCGGCAACCAAGATTGGCTAGCGGGCCCCTACAATGAGCAGTTCTTC. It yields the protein CAGNQDWLAGPYNEQFF.

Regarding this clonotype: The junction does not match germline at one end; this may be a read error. The CDR3 region is CASSLMGPALLTIEKLFF. Written as DNA, the CDR3 is TGTGCCAGCAGCTTGATGGGGCCAGCCTTATTAACTATTGAAAAACTGTTTTTT. The chain employs TRBV5-6 and TRBJ1-4; D perhaps matches TRBD1 (5 bases). The germline gives CDR1 SGHDT, CDR2 YYEEEE. The CDR3 has 18 amino acids.

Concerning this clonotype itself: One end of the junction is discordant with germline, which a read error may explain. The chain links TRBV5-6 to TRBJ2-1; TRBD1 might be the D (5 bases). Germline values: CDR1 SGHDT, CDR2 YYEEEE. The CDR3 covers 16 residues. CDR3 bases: TGTGCTAGCAGCTTGGGATTCCAGGGTTTCTACAATGAGCAGTTCTTC. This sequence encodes CASSLGFQGFYNEQFF.

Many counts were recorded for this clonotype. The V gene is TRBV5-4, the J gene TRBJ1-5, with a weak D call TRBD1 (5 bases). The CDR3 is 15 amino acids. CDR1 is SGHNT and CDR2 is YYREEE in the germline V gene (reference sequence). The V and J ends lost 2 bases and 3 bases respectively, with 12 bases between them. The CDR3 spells CASSFKGAYNQPQHF. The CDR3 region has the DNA TGTGCCAGCAGCTTCAAAGGGGCCTACAATCAGCCCCAGCATTTT.

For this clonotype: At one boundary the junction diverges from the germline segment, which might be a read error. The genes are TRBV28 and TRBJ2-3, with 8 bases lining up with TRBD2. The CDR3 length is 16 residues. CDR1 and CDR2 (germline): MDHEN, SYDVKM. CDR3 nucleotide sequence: TGTGCCAGCAGATTCTCCAGCGGGAGAGGAAGAGATACGCACTATTTT. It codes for CASRFSSGRGRDTHYF.

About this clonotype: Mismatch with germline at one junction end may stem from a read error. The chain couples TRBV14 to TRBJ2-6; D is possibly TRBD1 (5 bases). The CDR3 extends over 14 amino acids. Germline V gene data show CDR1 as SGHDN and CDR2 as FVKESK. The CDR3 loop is CASRRNSGANVMTF. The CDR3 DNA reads TGTGCCAGCAGGAGAAACTCTGGGGCCAACGTCATGACTTTC. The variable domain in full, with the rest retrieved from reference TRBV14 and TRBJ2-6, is EAGVTQFPSHSVIEKGQTVTLRCDPISGHDNLYWYRRVMGKEIKFLLHFVKESKQDESGMPNNRFLAERTGGTYSTLKVQPAELEDSGVYFCASRRNSGANVMTFGAGSRLTVL.